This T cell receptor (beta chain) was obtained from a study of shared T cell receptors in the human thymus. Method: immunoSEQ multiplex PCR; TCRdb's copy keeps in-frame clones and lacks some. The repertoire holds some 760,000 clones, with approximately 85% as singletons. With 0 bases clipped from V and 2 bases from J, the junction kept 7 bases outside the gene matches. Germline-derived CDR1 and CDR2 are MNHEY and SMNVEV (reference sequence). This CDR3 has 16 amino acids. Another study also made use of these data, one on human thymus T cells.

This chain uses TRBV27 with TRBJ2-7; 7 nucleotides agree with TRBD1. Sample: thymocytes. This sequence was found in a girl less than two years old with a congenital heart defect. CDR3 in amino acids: CASSLSRAGQAYEQYF. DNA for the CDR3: TGTGCCAGCAGTTTATCGCGGGCTGGACAGGCCTACGAGCAGTACTTC.